Reported below is one T cell receptor beta chain. What it recognizes is unknown. Every individual TCR cDNA molecule carried its own unique molecular identifier, which allowed correction of PCR and sequencing errors. TCRdb processed the 5' RACE reads anew with MiXCR; each CDR3 protein has one entry. The table includes about 2,100 distinct CDR3 sequences, about 15% detected once. The trim removed 2 bases at V and 7 bases at J, leaving 5 bases unmatched. CDR3 length: 13 amino acids. CDR1 SQVTM and CDR2 ANQGSEA come from the germline V gene. These data are taken from a study of spatial heterogeneity in lung cancer. The study's findings and limits: Tracking of tumor mutation counts was seen in expanded intratumoral alpha and beta TCR counts.

Time point denoted: sample taken at primary tumor resection. The approximately 67 donors had untreated early-stage non-small cell lung cancer. Whole RNA obtained from tumor, nontumor lung or frozen PBMC underwent sequencing without sorting. The sample consisted of lung tumor tissue, taken at surgery. The clonotype originates from a male donor with early-stage non-small cell lung cancer. V gene TRBV29-1 combines with J gene TRBJ2-5, with 9 bases fitting TRBD2. The CDR3: CSVELAGIGTQYF. CDR3 nucleotides: TGCAGCGTTGAACTAGCGGGAATAGGGACCCAGTACTTC.